The T cell receptor beta chain described here comes from a study of T cells in Graves' hyperthyroidism and ophthalmopathy. This clonotype was detected only a few times. The junction does not match germline at one end; this may be a read error. TCR beta CDR3 region amplification was performed from RNA transcripts. When the TCR CDR3 underwent first-round RT-PCR, the HTBI primer set was used. Each CDR3 protein gets one entry after TCRdb re-called the multiplex PCR reads with MiXCR. The sample includes about 720,000 distinct CDR3 sequences, roughly 17% of them seen just once. This CDR3 has 17 residues. Germline CDR1 MDHEN, CDR2 SYDVKM.

The genes are TRBV28 and TRBJ2-7, with a possible D match to TRBD1 (6 bases). This TCR was sampled from a man between 18 and 35 years old with Graves' hyperthyroidism. Sequenced input: blood. The CDR3: CTSSLKRTAPFSYEQYF. The CDR3 nucleotides are TGTACCAGCAGTTTAAAGAGGACAGCTCCTTTTTCCTACGAGCAGTACTTC.